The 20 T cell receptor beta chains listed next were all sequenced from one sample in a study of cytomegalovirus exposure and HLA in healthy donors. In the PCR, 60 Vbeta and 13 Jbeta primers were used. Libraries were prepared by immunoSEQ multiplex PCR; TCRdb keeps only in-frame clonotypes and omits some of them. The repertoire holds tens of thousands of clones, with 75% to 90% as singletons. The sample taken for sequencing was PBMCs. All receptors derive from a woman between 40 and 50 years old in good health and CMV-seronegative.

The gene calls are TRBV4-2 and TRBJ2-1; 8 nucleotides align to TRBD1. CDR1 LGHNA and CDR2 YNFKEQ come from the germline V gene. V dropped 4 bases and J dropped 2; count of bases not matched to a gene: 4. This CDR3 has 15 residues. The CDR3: CASSPTGQAYNEQFF. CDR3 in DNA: TGTGCCAGCAGCCCCACGGGACAGGCCTACAATGAGCAGTTCTTC.

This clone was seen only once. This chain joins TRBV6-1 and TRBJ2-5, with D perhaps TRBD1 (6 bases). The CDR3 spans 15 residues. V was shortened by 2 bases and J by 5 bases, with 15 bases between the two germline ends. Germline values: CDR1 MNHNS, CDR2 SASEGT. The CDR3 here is CASSERLQGSETQYF. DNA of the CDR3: TGTGCCAGCAGTGAACGACTACAGGGATCCGAGACCCAGTACTTC.

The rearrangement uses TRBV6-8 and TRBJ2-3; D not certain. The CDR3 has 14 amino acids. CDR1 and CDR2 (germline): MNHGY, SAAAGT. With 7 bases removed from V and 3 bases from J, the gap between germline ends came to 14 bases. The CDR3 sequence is CASTRVVRTDTQYF. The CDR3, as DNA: TGTGCCAGCACCCGGGTCGTTAGGACAGATACGCAGTATTTT.

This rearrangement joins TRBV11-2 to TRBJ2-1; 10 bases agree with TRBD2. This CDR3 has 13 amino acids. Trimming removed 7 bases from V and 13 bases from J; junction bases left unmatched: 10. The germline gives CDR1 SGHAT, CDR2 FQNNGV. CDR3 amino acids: CASTPPAGGEQFF. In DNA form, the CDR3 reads TGTGCCAGCACCCCCCCAGCGGGAGGGGAACAGTTCTTC.

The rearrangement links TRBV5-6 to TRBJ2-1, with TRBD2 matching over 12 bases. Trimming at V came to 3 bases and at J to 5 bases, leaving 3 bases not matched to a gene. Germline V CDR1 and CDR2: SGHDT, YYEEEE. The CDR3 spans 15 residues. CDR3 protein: CASSSLAGGHNEQFF. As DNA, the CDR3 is TGTGCCAGCAGCTCCCTAGCGGGAGGGCACAATGAGCAGTTCTTC. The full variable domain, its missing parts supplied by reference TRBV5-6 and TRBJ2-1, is DAGVTQSPTHLIKTRGQQVTLRCSPKSGHDTVSWYQQALGQGPQFIFQYYEEEERQRGNFPDRFSGHQFPNYSSELNVNALLLGDSALYLCASSSLAGGHNEQFFGPGTRLTVL.

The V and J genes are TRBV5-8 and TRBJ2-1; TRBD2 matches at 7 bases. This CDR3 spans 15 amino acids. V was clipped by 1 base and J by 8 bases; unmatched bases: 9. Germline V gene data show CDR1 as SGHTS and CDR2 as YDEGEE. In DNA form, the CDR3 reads TGTGCCAGCAGCTTGTCTACTAGCGTTGGCGATGAGCAGTTCTTC. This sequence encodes CASSLSTSVGDEQFF.

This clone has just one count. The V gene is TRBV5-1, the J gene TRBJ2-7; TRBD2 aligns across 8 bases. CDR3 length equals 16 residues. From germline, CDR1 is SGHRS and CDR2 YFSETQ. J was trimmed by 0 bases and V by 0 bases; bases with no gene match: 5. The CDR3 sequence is CASSLDTGGTSYEQYF. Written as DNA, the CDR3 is TGCGCCAGCAGCTTGGATACGGGAGGGACCTCCTACGAGCAGTACTTC.

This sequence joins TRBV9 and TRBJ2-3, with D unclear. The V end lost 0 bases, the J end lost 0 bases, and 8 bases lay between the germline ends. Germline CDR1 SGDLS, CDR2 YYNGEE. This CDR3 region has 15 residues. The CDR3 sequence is CASSVVGGSTDTQYF. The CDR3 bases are TGTGCCAGCAGCGTAGTCGGCGGTAGCACAGATACGCAGTATTTT. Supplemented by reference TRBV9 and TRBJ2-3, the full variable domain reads DSGVTQTPKHLITATGQRVTLRCSPRSGDLSVYWYQQSLDQGLQFLIQYYNGEERAKGNILERFSAQQFPDLHSELNLSSLELGDSALYFCASSVVGGSTDTQYFGPGTRLTVL.

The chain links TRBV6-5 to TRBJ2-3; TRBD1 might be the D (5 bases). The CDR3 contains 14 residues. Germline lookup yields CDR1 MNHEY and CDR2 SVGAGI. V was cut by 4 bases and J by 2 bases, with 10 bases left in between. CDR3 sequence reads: CASSLDGHTDTQYF. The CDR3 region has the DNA TGTGCCAGCAGTTTGGACGGACACACAGATACGCAGTATTTT.

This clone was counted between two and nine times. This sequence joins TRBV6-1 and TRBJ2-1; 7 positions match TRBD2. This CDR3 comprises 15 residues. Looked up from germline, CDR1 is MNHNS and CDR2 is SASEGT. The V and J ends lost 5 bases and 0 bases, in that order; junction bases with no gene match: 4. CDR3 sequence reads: CASSPGTTSYNEQFF. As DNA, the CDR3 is TGTGCCAGCAGTCCCGGGACTACCTCCTACAATGAGCAGTTCTTC.

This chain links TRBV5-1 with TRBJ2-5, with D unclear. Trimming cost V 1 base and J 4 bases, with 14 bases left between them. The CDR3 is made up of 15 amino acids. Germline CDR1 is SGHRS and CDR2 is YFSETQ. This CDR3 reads CASSLQFSPRETQYF. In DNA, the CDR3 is TGCGCCAGCAGCTTGCAGTTCTCACCAAGAGAGACCCAGTACTTC. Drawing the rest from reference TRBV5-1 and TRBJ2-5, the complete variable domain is KAGVTQTPRYLIKTRGQQVTLSCSPISGHRSVSWYQQTPGQGLQFLFEYFSETQRNKGNFPGRFSGRQFSNSRSEMNVSTLELGDSALYLCASSLQFSPRETQYFGPGTRLLVL.

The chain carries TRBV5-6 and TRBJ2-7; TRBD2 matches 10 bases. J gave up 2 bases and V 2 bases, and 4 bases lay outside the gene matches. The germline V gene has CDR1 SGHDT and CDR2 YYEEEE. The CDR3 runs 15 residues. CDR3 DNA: TGTGCCAGCAGCTTCACTACTAGCGGGACCTACGAGCAGTACTTC. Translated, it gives CASSFTTSGTYEQYF. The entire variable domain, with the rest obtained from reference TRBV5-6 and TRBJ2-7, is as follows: DAGVTQSPTHLIKTRGQQVTLRCSPKSGHDTVSWYQQALGQGPQFIFQYYEEEERQRGNFPDRFSGHQFPNYSSELNVNALLLGDSALYLCASSFTTSGTYEQYFGPGTRLTVT.

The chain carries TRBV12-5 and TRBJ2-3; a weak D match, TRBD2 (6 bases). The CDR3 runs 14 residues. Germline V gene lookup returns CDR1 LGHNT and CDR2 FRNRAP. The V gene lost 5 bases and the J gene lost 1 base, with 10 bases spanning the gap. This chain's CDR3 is CASGPGVGTDTQYF. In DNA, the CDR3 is TGTGCTAGTGGTCCGGGAGTAGGCACAGATACGCAGTATTTT.

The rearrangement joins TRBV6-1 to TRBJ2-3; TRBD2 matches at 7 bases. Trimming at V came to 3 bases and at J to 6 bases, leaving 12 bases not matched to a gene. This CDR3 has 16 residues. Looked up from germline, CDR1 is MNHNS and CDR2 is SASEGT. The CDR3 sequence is CASSELLASGGDTQYF. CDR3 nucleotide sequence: TGTGCCAGCAGTGAGTTACTAGCGAGTGGAGGGGATACGCAGTATTTT.

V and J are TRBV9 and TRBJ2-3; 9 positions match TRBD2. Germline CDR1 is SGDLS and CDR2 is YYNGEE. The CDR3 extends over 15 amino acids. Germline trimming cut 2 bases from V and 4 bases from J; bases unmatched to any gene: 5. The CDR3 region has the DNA TGTGCCAGCAGCGTTAGCGGGAGTGGCTCAGATACGCAGTATTTT. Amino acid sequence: CASSVSGSGSDTQYF.

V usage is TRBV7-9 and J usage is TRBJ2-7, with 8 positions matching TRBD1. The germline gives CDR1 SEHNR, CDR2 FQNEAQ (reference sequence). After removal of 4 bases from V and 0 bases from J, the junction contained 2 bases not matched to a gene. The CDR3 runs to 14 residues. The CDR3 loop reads CASSSGTGSYEQYF. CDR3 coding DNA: TGTGCCAGCAGCTCCGGGACAGGCTCCTACGAGCAGTACTTC.

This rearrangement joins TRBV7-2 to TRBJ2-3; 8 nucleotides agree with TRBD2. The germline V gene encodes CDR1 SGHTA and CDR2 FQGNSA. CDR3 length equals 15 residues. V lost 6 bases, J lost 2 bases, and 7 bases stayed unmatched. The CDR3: CASRWVAGITDTQYF. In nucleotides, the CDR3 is TGTGCCAGCAGATGGGTAGCGGGAATCACAGATACGCAGTATTTT.

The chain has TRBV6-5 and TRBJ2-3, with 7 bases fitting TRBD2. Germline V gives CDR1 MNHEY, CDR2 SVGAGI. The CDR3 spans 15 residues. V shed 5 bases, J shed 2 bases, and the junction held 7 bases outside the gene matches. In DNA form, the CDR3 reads TGTGCCAGCAGTCCACTCCGGGGGGTCACAGATACGCAGTATTTT. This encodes CASSPLRGVTDTQYF.

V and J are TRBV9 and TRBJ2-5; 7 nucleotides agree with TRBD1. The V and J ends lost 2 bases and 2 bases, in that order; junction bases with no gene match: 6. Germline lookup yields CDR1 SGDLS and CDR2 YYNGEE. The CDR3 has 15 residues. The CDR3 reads CASSVGTVGQETQYF. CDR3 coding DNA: TGTGCCAGCAGCGTGGGGACAGTAGGGCAAGAGACCCAGTACTTC.

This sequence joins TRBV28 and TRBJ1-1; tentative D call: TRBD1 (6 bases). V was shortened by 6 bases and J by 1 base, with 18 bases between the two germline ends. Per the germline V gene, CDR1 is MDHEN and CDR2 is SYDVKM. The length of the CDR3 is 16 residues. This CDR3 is CASSLYGGRGNTEAFF. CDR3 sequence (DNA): TGTGCCAGCAGCCTATACGGGGGGCGAGGGAACACTGAAGCTTTCTTT.